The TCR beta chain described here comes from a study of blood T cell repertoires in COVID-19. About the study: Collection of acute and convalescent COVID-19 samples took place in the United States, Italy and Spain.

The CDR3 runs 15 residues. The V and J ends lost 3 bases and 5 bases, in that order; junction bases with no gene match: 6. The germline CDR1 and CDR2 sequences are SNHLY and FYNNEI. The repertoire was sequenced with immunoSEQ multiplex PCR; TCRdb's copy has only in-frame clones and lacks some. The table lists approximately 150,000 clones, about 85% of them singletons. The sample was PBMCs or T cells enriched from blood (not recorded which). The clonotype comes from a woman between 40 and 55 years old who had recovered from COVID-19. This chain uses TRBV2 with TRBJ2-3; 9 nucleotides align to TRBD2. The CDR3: CASSDGRGGGDTQYF. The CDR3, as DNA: TGTGCCAGCAGTGACGGGCGGGGGGGAGGAGATACGCAGTATTTT. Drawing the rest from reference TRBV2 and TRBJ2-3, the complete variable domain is EPEVTQTPSHQVTQMGQEVILRCVPISNHLYFYWYRQILGQKVEFLVSFYNNEISEKSEIFDDQFSVERPDGSNFTLKIRSTKLEDSAMYFCASSDGRGGGDTQYFGPGTRLTVL.